The subject of this entry is one T cell receptor (beta chain). Antigen unknown. These data belong to a study of cytomegalovirus exposure and HLA in healthy donors. Whole-study context: Earlier, 110 million or so unique TCR beta sequences were recovered from about 200 million T cells by an analysis. Among about 400 genotyped donors, more than 65% fell in the Caucasian-associated ancestry cluster.

The PCR was carried out with 60 Vbeta primers and 13 Jbeta primers. Sequencing used immunoSEQ multiplex PCR; TCRdb keeps in-frame clones, though not all of them. This table holds about 190,000 clones, 85% found once. The CDR3 is made up of 15 amino acids. V was shortened by 8 bases and J by 0 bases, with 13 bases between the two germline ends. Germline values: CDR1 WNHNN, CDR2 SYGVQD (reference sequence). Study outcomes and limitations: Most TCR beta V segments were productive about 90% or about 30% of the time in an earlier analysis. More clonal expansion characterized HLA-associated TCR beta chains than equally common others in a later analysis.

The gene calls are TRBV10-1 and TRBJ2-2; no firm D call. The origin of this receptor is a boy between 2 and 10 years old in good health and CMV-seronegative. Sequencing was carried out using PBMCs. CDR3 sequence: CASSGESTNTGELFF. The DNA for the CDR3 is TGCGCCAGCTCCGGTGAGAGCACGAACACCGGGGAGCTGTTTTTT.